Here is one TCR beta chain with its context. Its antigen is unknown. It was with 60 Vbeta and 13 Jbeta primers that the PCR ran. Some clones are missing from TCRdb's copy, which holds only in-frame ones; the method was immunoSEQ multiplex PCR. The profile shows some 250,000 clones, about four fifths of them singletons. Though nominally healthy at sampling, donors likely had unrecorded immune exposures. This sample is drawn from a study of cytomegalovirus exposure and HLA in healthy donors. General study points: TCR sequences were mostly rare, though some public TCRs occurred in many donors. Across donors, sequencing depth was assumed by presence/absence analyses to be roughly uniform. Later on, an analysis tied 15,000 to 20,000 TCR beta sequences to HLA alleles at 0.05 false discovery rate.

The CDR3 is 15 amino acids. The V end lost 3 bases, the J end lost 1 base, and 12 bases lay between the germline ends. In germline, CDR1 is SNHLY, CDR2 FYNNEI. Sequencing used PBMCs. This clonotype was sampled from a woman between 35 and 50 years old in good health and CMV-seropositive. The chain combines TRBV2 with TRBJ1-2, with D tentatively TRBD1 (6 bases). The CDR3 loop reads CASSDPGQLNYGYTF. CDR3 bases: TGTGCCAGCAGTGACCCGGGACAACTTAACTATGGCTACACCTTC.